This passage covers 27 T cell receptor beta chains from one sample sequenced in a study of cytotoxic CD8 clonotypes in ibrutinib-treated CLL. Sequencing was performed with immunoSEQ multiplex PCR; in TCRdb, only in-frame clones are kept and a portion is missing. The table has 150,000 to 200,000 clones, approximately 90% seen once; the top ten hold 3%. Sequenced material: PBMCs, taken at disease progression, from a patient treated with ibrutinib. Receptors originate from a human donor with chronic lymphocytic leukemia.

CDR3: CASSSRQAANYGYTF. The CDR3 DNA is TGCGCCAGCAGCTCAAGACAGGCAGCTAACTATGGCTACACCTTC. The V call is TRBV5-1, the J call TRBJ1-2; perhaps TRBD1 as D (6 bases). Looked up from germline, CDR1 is SGHRS and CDR2 is YFSETQ. V was cut by 3 bases and J by 0 bases, with 12 bases left in between. The CDR3 sequence is 15 residues long.

The CDR3 here is CASSSSSGVTEAFF. The CDR3 DNA reads as TGCGCCAGCAGCTCCTCTTCAGGTGTCACTGAAGCTTTCTTT. V usage is TRBV5-1 and J usage is TRBJ1-1; D is unclear. V was trimmed by 3 bases and J by 4 bases, leaving 13 bases between them. CDR1 SGHRS and CDR2 YFSETQ come from the germline V gene. The CDR3 totals 14 residues.

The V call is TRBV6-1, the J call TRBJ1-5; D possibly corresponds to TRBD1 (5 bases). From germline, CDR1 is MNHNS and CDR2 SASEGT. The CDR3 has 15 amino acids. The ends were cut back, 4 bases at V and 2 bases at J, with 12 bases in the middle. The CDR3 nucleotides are TGTGCCAGCAGTGGATGGGGGGGTGGCAATCAGCCCCAGCATTTT. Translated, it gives CASSGWGGGNQPQHF.

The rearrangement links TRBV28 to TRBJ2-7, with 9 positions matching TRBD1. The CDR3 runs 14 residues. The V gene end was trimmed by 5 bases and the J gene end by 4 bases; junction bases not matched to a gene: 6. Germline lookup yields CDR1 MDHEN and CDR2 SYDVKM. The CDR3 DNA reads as TGTGCCAGCAGTACAGGGGGCTCAATTTACGAGCAGTACTTC. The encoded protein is CASSTGGSIYEQYF.

This CDR3 reads CATRRAGGRTGELFF. CDR3 DNA sequence: TGTGCCACAAGGAGGGCGGGGGGTCGCACCGGGGAGCTGTTTTTT. This chain links TRBV10-3 with TRBJ2-2, with 8 bases matching TRBD2. Germline loops: CDR1 ENHRY, CDR2 SYGVKD. The CDR3 runs to 15 residues. V dropped 10 bases and J dropped 4; count of bases not matched to a gene: 11.

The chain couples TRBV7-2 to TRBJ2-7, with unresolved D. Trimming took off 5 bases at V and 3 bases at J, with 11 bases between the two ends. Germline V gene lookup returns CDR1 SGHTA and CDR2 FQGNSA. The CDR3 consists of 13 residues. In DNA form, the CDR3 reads TGTGCCAGCAGCACGACTCGAAACTACGAGCAGTACTTC. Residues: CASSTTRNYEQYF.

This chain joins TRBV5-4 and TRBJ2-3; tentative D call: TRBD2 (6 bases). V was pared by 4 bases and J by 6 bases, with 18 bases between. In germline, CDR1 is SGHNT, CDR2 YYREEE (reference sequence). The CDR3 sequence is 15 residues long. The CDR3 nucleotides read TGTGCCAGCAGCCGTGGAGGGTTAATTCAGGATACGCAGTATTTT. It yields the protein CASSRGGLIQDTQYF.

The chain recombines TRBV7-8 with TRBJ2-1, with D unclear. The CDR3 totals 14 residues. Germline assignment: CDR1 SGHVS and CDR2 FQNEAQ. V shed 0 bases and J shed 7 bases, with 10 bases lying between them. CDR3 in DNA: TGTGCCAGCAGCTTAGCCCGACCCCGGAATGAGCAGTTCTTC. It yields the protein CASSLARPRNEQFF.

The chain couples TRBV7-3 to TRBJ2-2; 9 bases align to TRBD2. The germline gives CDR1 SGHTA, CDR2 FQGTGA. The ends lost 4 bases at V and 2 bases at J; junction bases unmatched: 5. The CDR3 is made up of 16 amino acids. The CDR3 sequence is CASSYASGANTGELFF. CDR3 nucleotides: TGTGCCAGCAGCTATGCTAGCGGGGCCAACACCGGGGAGCTGTTTTTT.

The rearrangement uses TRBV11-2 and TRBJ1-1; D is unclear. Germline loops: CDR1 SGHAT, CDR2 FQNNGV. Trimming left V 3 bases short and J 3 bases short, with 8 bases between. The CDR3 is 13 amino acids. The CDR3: CASSFPSDTEAFF. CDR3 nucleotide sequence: TGTGCCAGCAGCTTCCCCAGCGACACTGAAGCTTTCTTT.

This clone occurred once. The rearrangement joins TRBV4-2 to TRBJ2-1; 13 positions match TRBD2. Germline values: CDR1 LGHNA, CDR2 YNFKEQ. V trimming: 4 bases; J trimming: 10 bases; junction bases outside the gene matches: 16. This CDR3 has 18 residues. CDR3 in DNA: TGTGCCAGCAGCCGAGCAGATACCGGGACTAGCGGGATTAACGAGCAGTTCTTC. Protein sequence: CASSRADTGTSGINEQFF.

As DNA, the CDR3 is TGTGCCAGCAGCTTACAGGGGGGGAACACTGAAGCTTTCTTT. Its translation: CASSLQGGNTEAFF. This chain joins TRBV7-2 and TRBJ1-1; 7 bases are shared with TRBD1. V dropped 2 bases and J dropped 1; count of bases not matched to a gene: 1. The CDR3 runs to 14 residues. The germline gives CDR1 SGHTA, CDR2 FQGNSA.

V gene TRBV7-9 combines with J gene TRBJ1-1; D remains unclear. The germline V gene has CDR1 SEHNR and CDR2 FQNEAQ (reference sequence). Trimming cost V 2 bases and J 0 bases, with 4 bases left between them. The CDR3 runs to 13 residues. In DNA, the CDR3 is TGTGCCAGCAGCTTAACTCTGAACACTGAAGCTTTCTTT. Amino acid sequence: CASSLTLNTEAFF. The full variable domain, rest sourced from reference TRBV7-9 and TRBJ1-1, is DTGVSQNPRHKITKRGQNVTFRCDPISEHNRLYWYRQTLGQGPEFLTYFQNEAQLEKSRLLSDRFSAERPKGSFSTLEIQRTEQGDSAMYLCASSLTLNTEAFFGQGTRLTVV.

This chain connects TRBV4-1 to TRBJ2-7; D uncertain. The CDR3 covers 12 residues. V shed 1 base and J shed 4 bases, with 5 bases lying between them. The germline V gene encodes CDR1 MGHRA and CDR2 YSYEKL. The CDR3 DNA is TGCGCCAGCAGCCAAGGTTATTACGAGCAGTACTTC. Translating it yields CASSQGYYEQYF.

The DNA for the CDR3 is TGTGCCAGCAGTAACACAGGGGGGAGAAACACCATATATTTT. Its protein product is CASSNTGGRNTIYF. The chain uses TRBV6-5 and TRBJ1-3; 8 bases align to TRBD1. The V and J ends lost 5 bases and 5 bases, in that order; junction bases with no gene match: 5. CDR3 length: 14 amino acids. Per the germline V gene, CDR1 is MNHEY and CDR2 is SVGAGI.

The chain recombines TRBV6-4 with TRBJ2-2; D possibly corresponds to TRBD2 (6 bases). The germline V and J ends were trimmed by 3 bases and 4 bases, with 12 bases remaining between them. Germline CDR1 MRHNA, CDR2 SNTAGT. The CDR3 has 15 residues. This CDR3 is CASSEASELTGELFF. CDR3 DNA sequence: TGTGCCAGCAGTGAGGCTAGCGAACTCACCGGGGAGCTGTTTTTT.

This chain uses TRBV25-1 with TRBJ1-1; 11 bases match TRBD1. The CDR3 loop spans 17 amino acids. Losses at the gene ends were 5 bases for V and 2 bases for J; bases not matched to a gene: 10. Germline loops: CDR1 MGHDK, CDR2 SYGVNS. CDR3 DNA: TGTGCCAGCAGTCCCCGGGGGGACAGGGGGGTAAACACTGAAGCTTTCTTT. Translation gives CASSPRGDRGVNTEAFF. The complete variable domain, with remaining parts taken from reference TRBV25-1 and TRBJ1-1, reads EADIYQTPRYLVIGTGKKITLECSQTMGHDKMYWYQQDPGMELHLIHYSYGVNSTEKGDLSSESTVSRIRTEHFPLTLESARPSHTSQYLCASSPRGDRGVNTEAFFGQGTRLTVV.

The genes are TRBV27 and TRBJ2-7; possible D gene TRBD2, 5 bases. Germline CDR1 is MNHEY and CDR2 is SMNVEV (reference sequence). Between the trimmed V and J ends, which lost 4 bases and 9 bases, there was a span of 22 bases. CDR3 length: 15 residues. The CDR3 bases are TGTGCCAGCAGTTCCGGAGGTGCTCTTGTCGTCTGGCAGTACTTC. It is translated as CASSSGGALVVWQYF.

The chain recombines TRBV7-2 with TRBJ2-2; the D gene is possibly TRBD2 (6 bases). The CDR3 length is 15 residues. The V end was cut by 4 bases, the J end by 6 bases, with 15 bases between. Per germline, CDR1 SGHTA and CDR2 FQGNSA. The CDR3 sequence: CASSSQGGEAGELFF. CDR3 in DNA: TGTGCCAGCAGCTCCCAGGGAGGAGAGGCCGGGGAGCTGTTTTTT.

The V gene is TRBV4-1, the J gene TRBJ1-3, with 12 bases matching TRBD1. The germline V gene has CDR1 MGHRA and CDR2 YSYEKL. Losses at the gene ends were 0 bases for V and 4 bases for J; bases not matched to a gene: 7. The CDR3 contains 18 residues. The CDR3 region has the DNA TGCGCCAGCAGCCAAGACGGGACAGGGGGCTTTCTCGGAAACACCATATATTTT. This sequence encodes CASSQDGTGGFLGNTIYF.

This CDR3 is CASSLGPGRENYGYTF. The CDR3 coding sequence is TGTGCCAGCAGCTTAGGGCCGGGGCGAGAGAACTATGGCTACACCTTC. The chain combines TRBV7-3 with TRBJ1-2; weak D call: TRBD1 (5 bases). The CDR3 has 16 residues. V lost 2 bases and J 2 bases, leaving 15 bases between the germline ends. The germline V gene has CDR1 SGHTA and CDR2 FQGTGA.

The CDR3 here is CASSPKAGTRISYNEQFF. The CDR3 bases are TGTGCCAGCAGTCCGAAAGCAGGGACACGAATATCCTACAATGAGCAGTTCTTC. This rearrangement joins TRBV28 to TRBJ2-1; D possibly corresponds to TRBD1 (6 bases). The CDR3 covers 18 residues. V lost 5 bases and J 1 base, leaving 21 bases between the germline ends. CDR1 is MDHEN, CDR2 SYDVKM, per germline.

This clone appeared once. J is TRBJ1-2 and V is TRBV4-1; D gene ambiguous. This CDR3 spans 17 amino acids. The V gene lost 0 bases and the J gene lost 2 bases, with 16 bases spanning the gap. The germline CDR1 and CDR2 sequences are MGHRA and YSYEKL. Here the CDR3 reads CASSQELSGFENYGYTF. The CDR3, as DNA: TGCGCCAGCAGCCAAGAATTGTCGGGTTTCGAAAACTATGGCTACACCTTC.

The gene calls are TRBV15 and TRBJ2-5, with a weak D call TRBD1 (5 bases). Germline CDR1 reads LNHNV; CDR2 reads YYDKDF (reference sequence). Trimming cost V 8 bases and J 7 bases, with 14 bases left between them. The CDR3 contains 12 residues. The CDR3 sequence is CATSRAQGTQYF. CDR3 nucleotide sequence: TGTGCCACCTCCCGGGCGCAGGGGACCCAGTACTTC.

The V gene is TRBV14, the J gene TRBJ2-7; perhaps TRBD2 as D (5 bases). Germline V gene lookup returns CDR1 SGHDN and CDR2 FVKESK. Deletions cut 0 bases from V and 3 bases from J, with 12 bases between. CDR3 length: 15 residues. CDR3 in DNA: TGTGCCAGCAGCCAAGACCCCGGGATGAGCTACGAGCAGTACTTC. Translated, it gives CASSQDPGMSYEQYF. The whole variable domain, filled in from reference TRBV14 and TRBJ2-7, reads EAGVTQFPSHSVIEKGQTVTLRCDPISGHDNLYWYRRVMGKEIKFLLHFVKESKQDESGMPNNRFLAERTGGTYSTLKVQPAELEDSGVYFCASSQDPGMSYEQYFGPGTRLTVT.

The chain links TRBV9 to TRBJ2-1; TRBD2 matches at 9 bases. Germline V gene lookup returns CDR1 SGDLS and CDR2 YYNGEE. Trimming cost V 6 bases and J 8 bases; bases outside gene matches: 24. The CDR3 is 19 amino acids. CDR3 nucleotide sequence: TGTGCCAGCACCATAGGACTCCGCGGGCGGGAGGGCCTCTTCGATGAGCAGTTCTTC. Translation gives CASTIGLRGREGLFDEQFF.

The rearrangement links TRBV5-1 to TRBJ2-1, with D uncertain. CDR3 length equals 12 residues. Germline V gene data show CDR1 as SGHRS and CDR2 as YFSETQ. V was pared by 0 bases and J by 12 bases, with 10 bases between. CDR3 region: CASSLGPGRQFF. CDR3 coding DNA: TGCGCCAGCAGCTTGGGACCGGGCCGGCAGTTCTTC.